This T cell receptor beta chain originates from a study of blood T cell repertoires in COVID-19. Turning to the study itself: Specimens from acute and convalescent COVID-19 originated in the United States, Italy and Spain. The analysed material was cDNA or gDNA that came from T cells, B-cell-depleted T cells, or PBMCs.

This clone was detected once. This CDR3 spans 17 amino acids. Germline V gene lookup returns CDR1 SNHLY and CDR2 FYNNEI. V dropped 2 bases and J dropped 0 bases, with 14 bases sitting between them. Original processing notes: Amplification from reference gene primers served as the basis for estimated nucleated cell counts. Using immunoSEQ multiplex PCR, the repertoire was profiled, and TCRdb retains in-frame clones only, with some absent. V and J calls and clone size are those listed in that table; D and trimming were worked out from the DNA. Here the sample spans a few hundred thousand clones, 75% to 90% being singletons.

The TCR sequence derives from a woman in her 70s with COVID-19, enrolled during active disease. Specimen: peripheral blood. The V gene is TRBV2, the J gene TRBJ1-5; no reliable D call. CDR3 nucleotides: TGTGCCAGCAGTGAATCGCAGGCGCATTATAGCAATCAGCCCCAGCATTTT. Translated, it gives CASSESQAHYSNQPQHF.